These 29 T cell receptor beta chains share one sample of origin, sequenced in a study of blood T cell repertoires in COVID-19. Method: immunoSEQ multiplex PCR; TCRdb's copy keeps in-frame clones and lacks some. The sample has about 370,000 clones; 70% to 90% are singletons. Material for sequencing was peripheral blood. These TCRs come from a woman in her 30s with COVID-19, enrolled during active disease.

The CDR3 bases are TGTGCCAGCAGGATTACGAGCGGTTCGGCCACTGAAGCTTTCTTT. This translates into CASRITSGSATEAFF. V and J are TRBV7-8 and TRBJ1-1; the D is unclear. From germline, CDR1 is SGHVS and CDR2 FQNEAQ. With 6 bases removed from V and 4 bases from J, the gap between germline ends came to 18 bases. This CDR3 has 15 residues.

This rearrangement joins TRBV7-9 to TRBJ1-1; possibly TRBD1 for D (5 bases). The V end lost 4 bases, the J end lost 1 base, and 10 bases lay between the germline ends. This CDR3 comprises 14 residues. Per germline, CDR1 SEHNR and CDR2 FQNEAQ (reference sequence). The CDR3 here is CASSSPGQNTEAFF. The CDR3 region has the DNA TGTGCCAGCAGCTCCCCTGGACAGAACACTGAAGCTTTCTTT.

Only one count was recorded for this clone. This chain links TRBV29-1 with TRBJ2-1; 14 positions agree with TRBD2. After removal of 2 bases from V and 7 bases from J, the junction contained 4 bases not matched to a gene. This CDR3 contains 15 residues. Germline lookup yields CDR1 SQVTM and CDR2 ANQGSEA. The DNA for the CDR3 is TGCAGCGTTGAAAGGGGACTAGCGGGAGTAAATGAGCAGTTCTTC. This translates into CSVERGLAGVNEQFF.

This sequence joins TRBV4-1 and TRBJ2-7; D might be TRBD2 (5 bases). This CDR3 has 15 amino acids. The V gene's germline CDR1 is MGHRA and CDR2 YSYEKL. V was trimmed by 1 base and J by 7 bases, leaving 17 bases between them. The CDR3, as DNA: TGCGCCAGCAGCCAAGTGGGGAAGGTAACGGGGGAGCAGTACTTC. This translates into CASSQVGKVTGEQYF.

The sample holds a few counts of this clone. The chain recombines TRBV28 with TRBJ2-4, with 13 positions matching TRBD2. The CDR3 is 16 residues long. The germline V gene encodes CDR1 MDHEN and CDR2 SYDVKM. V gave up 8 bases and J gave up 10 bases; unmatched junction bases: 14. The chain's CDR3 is CASGGLAGTSGGIQYF. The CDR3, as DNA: TGTGCCAGCGGGGGACTAGCGGGGACCTCGGGAGGGATTCAGTACTTC.

The CDR3 protein is CASLEQGSYNSPLHF. CDR3 coding DNA: TGTGCCAGCCTCGAACAGGGCTCCTATAATTCACCCCTCCACTTT. The chain is built from TRBV6-5 and TRBJ1-6, with a weak D call TRBD1 (6 bases). V gave up 8 bases and J gave up 0 bases, with 11 bases separating them. In germline, CDR1 is MNHEY, CDR2 SVGAGI. The CDR3 runs to 15 residues.

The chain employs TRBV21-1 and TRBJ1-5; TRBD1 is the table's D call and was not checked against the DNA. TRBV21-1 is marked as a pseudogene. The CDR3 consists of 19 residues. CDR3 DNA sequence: TGTGCCAGCAGCATCTTTTTCCGGCCAGGGGAACATTCAGATCAGCCCCAGCATTTT. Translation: CASSIFFRPGEHSDQPQHF.

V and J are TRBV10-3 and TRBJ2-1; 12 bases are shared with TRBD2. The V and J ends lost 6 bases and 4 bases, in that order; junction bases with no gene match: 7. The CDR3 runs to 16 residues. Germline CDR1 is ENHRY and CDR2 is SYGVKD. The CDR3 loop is CAISKPGLAGYNEQFF. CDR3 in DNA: TGTGCCATCAGCAAACCCGGACTAGCGGGGTACAATGAGCAGTTCTTC.

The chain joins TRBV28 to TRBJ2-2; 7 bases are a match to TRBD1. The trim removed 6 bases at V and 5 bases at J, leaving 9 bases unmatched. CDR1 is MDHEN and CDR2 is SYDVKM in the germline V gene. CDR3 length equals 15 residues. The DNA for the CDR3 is TGTGCCAGCAGCCCTACAGGGGCTGGGACCGGGGAGCTGTTTTTT. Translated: CASSPTGAGTGELFF.

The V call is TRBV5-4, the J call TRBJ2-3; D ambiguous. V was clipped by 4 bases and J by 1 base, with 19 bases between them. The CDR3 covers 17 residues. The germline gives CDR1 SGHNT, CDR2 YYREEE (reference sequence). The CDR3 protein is CASSLLSSQAGTDTQYF. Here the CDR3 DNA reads TGTGCCAGCAGCCTCTTGTCAAGTCAGGCAGGCACAGATACGCAGTATTTT.

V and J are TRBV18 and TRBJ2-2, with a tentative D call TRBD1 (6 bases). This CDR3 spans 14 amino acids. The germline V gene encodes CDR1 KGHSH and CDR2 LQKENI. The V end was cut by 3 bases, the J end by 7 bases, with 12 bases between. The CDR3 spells CASSPSGVGGELFF. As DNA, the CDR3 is TGTGCCAGCTCACCTTCAGGGGTCGGCGGGGAGCTGTTTTTT.

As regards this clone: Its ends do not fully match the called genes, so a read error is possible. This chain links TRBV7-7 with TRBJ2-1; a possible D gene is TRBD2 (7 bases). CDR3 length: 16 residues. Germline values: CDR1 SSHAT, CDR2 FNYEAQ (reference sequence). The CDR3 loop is CASSLREGGSYNEQFF. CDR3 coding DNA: TGTGCTAGCAGCCTGAGGGAGGGGGGCTCCTACAATGAGCAGTTCTTC.

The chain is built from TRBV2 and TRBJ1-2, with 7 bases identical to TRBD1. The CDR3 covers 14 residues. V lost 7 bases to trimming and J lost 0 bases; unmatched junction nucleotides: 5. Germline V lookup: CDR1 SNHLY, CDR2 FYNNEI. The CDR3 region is CASTGDSPNYGYTF. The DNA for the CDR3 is TGTGCCAGCACCGGGGACAGTCCTAACTATGGCTACACCTTC.

CDR3 sequence reads: CASSQGQGRAGNTIYF. The DNA for the CDR3 is TGCGCCAGCAGCCAAGGGCAGGGAAGAGCTGGAAACACCATATATTTT. The chain carries TRBV4-3 and TRBJ1-3; weak D call: TRBD1 (5 bases). The CDR3 consists of 16 residues. Germline values: CDR1 LGHNA, CDR2 YSLEER. Between the trimmed V and J ends, which lost 1 base and 2 bases, there was a span of 12 bases.

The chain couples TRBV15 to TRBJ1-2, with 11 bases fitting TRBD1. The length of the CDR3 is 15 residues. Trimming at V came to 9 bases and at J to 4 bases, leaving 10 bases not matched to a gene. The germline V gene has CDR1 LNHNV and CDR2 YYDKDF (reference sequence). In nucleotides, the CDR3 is TGTGCCACGTTTTCCGGGACAGGGGGAGGCTATGGCTACACCTTC. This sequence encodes CATFSGTGGGYGYTF. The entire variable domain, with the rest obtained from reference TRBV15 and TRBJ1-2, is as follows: DAMVIQNPRYQVTQFGKPVTLSCSQTLNHNVMYWYQQKSSQAPKLLFHYYDKDFNNEADTPDNFQSRRPNTSFCFLDIRSPGLGDTAMYLCATFSGTGGGYGYTFGSGTRLTVV.

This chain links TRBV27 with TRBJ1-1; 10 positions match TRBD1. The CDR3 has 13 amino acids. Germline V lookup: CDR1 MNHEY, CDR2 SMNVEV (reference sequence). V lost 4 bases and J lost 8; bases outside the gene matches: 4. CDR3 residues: CASSSGTGVEAFF. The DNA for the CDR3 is TGTGCCAGCAGTTCCGGGACAGGGGTCGAAGCTTTCTTT.

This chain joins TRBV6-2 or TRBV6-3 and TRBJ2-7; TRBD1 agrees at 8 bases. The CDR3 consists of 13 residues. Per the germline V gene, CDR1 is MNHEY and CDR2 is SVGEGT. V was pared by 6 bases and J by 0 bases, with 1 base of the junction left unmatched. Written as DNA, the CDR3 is TGTGCCAGCAGCGACAGGGGCTCCTACGAGCAGTACGTC. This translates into CASSDRGSYEQYV.

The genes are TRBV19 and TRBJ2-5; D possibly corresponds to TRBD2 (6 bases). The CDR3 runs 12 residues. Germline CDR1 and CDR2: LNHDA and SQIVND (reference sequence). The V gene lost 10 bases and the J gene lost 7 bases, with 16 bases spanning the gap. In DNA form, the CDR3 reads TGTGCCACCTCCGCGGGATCTTCGACCCAGTACTTC. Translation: CATSAGSSTQYF.

CDR3 in amino acids: CASSPGLEGNYGYTF. The CDR3 bases are TGTGCCAGCAGCCCGGGTTTGGAGGGAAACTATGGCTACACCTTC. This sequence joins TRBV5-6 and TRBJ1-2, with D unclear. Germline values: CDR1 SGHDT, CDR2 YYEEEE. This CDR3 has 15 residues. V dropped 4 bases and J dropped 2 bases, with 15 bases sitting between them.

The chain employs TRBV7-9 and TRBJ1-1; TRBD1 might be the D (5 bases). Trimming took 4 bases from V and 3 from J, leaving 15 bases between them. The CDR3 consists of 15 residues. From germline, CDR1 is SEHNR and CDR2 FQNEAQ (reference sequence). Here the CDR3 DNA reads TGTGCCAGCAGCTCCCTCTCGGGGGTGGACACTGAAGCTTTCTTT. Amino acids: CASSSLSGVDTEAFF.

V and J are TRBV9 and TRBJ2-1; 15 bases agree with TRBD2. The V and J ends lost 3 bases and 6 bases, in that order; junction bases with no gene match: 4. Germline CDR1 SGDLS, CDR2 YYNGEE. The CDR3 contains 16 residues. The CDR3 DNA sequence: TGTGCCAGCAGCGGGACTAGCGGGGGGGCCCCCAATGAGCAGTTCTTC. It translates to CASSGTSGGAPNEQFF. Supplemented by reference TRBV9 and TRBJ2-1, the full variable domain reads DSGVTQTPKHLITATGQRVTLRCSPRSGDLSVYWYQQSLDQGLQFLIQYYNGEERAKGNILERFSAQQFPDLHSELNLSSLELGDSALYFCASSGTSGGAPNEQFFGPGTRLTVL.

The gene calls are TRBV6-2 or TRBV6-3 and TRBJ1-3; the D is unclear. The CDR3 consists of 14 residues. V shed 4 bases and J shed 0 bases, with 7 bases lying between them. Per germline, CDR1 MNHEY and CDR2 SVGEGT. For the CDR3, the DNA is TGTGCCAGCAGTTTTAGAAGCTCTGGAAACACCATATATTTT. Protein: CASSFRSSGNTIYF.

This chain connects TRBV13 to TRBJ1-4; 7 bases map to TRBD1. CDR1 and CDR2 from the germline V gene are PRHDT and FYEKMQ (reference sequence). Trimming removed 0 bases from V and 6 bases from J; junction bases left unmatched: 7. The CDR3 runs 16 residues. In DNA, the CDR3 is TGTGCCAGCAGCTTAGGCCTCAGGGGGAGAGATGAAAAACTGTTTTTT. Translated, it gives CASSLGLRGRDEKLFF. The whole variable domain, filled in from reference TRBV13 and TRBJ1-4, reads AAGVIQSPRHLIKEKRETATLKCYPIPRHDTVYWYQQGPGQDPQFLISFYEKMQSDKGSIPDRFSAQQFSDYHSELNMSSLELGDSALYFCASSLGLRGRDEKLFFGSGTQLSVL.

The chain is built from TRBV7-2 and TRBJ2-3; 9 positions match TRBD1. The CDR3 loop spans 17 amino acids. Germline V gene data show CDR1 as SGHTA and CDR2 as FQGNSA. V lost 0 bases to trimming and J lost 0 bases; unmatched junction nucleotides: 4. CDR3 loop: CASSLAGTGFSTDTQYF. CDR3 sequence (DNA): TGTGCCAGCAGCTTAGCCGGGACAGGGTTTAGCACAGATACGCAGTATTTT.

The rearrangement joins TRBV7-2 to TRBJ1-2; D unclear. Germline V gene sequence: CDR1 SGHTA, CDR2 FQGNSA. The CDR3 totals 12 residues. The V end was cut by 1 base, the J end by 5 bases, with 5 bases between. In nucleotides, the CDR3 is TGTGCCAGCAGCTTAGATCGGTATGGCTACACCTTC. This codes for CASSLDRYGYTF. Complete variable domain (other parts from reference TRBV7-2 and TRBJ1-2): GAGVSQSPSNKVTEKGKDVELRCDPISGHTALYWYRQSLGQGLEFLIYFQGNSAPDKSGLPSDRFSAERTGGSVSTLTIQRTQQEDSAVYLCASSLDRYGYTFGSGTRLTVV.

CDR3 bases: TGTGCCAGCAGGGGGGACAGTAGTAACTATGGCTACACCTTC. This translates into CASRGDSSNYGYTF. The chain combines TRBV7-2 with TRBJ1-2, with TRBD1 identical over 7 bases. V was pared by 6 bases and J by 1 base, with 5 bases of the junction left unmatched. The CDR3 has 14 amino acids. Germline V gives CDR1 SGHTA, CDR2 FQGNSA.

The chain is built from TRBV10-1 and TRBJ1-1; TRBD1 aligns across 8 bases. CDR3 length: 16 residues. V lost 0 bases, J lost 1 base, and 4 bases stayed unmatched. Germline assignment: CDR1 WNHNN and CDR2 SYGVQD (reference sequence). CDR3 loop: CASSESPGQGNTEAFF. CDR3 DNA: TGCGCCAGCAGTGAGTCTCCAGGACAGGGGAACACTGAAGCTTTCTTT.

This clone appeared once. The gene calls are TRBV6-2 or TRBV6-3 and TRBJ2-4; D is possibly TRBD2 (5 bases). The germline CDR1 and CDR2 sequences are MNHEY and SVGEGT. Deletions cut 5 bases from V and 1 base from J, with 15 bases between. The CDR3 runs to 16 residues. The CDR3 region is CASSRVPGMAKNIQYF. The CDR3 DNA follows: TGTGCCAGCAGTCGGGTGCCGGGAATGGCCAAAAACATTCAGTACTTC.

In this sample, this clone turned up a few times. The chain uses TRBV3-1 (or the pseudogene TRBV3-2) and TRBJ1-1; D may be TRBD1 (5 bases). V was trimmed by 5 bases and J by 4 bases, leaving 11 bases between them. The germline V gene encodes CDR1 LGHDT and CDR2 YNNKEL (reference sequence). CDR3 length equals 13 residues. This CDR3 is CASSKGAITEAFF. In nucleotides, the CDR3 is TGTGCCAGCAGCAAAGGGGCTATCACTGAAGCTTTCTTT.